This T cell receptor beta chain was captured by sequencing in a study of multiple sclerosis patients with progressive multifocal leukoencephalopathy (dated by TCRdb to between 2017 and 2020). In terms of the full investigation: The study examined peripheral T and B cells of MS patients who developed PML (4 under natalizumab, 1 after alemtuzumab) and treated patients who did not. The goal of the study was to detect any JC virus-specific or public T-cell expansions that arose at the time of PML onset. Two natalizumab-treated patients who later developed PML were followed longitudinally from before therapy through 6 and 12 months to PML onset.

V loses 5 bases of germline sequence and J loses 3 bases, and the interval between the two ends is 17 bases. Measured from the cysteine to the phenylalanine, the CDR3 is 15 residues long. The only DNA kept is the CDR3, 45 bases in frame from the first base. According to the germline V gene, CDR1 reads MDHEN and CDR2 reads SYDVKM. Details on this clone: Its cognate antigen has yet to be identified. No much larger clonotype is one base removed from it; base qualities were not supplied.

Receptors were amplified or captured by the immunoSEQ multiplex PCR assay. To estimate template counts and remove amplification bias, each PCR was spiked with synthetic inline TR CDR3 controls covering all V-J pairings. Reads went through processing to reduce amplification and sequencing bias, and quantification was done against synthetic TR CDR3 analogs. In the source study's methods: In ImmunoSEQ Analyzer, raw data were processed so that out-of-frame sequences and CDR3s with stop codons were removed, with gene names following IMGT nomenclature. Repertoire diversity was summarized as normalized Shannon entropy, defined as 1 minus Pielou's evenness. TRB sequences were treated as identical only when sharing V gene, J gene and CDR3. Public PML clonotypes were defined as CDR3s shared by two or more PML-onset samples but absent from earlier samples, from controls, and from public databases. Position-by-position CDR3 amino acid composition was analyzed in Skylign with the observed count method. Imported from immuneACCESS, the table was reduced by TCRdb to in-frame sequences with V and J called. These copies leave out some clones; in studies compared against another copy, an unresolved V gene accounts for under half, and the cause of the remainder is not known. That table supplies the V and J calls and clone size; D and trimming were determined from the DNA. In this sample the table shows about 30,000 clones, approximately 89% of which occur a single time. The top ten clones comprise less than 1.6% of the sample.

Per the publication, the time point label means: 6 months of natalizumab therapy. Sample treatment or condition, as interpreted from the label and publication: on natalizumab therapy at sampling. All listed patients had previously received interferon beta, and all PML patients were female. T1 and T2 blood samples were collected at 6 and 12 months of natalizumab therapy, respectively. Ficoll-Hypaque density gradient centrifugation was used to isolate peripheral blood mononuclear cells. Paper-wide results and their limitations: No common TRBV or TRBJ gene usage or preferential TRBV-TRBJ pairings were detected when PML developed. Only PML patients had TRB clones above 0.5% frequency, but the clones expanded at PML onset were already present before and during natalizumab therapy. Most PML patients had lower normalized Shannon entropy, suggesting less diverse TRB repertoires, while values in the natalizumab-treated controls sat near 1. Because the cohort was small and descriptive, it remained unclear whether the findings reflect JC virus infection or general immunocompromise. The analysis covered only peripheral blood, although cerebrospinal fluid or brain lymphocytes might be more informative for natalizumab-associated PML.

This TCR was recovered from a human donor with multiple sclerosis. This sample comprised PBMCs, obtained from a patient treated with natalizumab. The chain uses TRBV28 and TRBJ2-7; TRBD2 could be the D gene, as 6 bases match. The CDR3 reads CASSHIADSLYEQYF. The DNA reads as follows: TGTGCCAGCAGTCATATAGCGGATTCACTCTACGAGCAGTACTTC.